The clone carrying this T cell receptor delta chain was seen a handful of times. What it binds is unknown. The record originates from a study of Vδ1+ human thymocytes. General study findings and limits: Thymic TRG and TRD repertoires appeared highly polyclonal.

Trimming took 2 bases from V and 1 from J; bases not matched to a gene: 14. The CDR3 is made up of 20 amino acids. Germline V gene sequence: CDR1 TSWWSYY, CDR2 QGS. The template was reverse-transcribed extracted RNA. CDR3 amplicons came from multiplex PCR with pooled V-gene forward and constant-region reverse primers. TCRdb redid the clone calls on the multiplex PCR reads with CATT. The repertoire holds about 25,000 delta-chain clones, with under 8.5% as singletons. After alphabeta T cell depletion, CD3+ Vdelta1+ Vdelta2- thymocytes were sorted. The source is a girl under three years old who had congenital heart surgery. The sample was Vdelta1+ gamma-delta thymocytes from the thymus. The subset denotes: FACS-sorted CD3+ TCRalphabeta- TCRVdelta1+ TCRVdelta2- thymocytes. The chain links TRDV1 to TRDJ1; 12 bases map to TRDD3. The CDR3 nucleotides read TGTGCTCTTGGGGAAACCTACGGCCTTACTGGGGGATACCCCACCGATAAACTCATCTTT. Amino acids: CALGETYGLTGGYPTDKLIF.